This is a list of T cell receptor beta chains from one sample in a study of shared clonotypes between healthy human individuals. Assay used: immunoSEQ multiplex PCR; TCRdb lists only in-frame clones, some missing. The table records more than 2 million clones, under 97% of them present only once. Sequencing was carried out using naive CD4+ T cells sorted from blood. These receptors were taken from a man younger than 30 in good health. Each CDR3 is given with its conserved first and last residue. The D gene is left open where the match is weak. Only some rows state a clone size, as once, few, many or a class for expanded clones.

TGCGCCAGCAGCCTAGACACATCGAACACCGGGGAGCTGTTTTTT CASSLDTSNTGELFF . TRBJ2-2 TRBV5-1 .
TGTGCCAGCAGCTTGGGGTCAGCCTCCTACGAGCAGTACTTC CASSLGSASYEQYF . TRBJ2-7 TRBV5-4 .
TGTGCCAGCAGTGAAGCTGGCAATGGCTACACCTTC CASSEAGNGYTF . TRBJ1-2 TRBV6-1 .
TGCGCCAGCAGCTTGGCGGGAGGGAAGGGGCCCTACAATGAGCAGTTCTTC CASSLAGGKGPYNEQFF . TRBJ2-1 TRBV5-1 TRBD2
TGTGCCAGCAGTGAATCTGAGGAGAGGCAGGAAGGGCAGCCCCAGCATTTT CASSESEERQEGQPQHF . TRBJ1-5 TRBV6-4 .
TGTGCCAGCAGCTCGGACCGCCGCAATCAGCCCCAGCATTTT CASSSDRRNQPQHF . TRBJ1-5 TRBV7-8 .
TGTGCCAGCAGCGACGGGCAGGGTAGCTTCTCACCCCTCCACTTT CASSDGQGSFSPLHF . TRBJ1-6 TRBV9 .
TGTGCCAGCAGTCACTACCAAATGAACACTGAAGCTTTCTTT CASSHYQMNTEAFF . TRBJ1-1 TRBV6-5 .
TGCGCCAGCAGCTCCGGGGGGGTAGGGTCCTATAATTCACCCCTCCACTTT CASSSGGVGSYNSPLHF . TRBJ1-6 TRBV5-1 .
TGCGCCAGCAGCCCCCGGGAAGGCGTCGGCTACGAGCAGTACTTC CASSPREGVGYEQYF . TRBJ2-7 TRBV5-1 .
TGTGCCAGCAGCTTAGCCCTACAGGGGTTCAATGAGCAGTTCTTC CASSLALQGFNEQFF . TRBJ2-1 TRBV7-2 TRBD1
TGTGCCAGCAGTTCGGGGGACAGGGTTGGCCTATACGAGCAGTACTTC CASSSGDRVGLYEQYF once TRBJ2-7 TRBV6-6 TRBD1
TGTGCCAGCAGCTTGGATGGGTCCGGGGAGCTGTTTTTT CASSLDGSGELFF . TRBJ2-2 TRBV5-4 .
TGCGCCAGCAGCTTGGAAGGGGGCGGCGGCTGGGCCCTCCACTTT CASSLEGGGGWALHF . TRBJ1-6 TRBV5-1 TRBD1
TGCGCCAGCAGCTTGGATCCAGGGGTAGACTATGGCTACACCTTC CASSLDPGVDYGYTF . TRBJ1-2 TRBV5-1 .
TGCAGTGCTAGCTTTGCCGAGCAGTTCTTC CSASFAEQFF . TRBJ2-1 TRBV20-1 .
TGTGCCAGCAGTTACACTGAAGCTTTCTTT CASSYTEAFF . TRBJ1-1 TRBV6-6 .
TGTGCCAGCAGCTTGACAGACGCGAGCAATCAGCCCCAGCATTTT CASSLTDASNQPQHF . TRBJ1-5 TRBV11-2 .
TGTGCCAGCAGTTCCCGGGTTGAGCAGTTCTTC CASSSRVEQFF . TRBJ2-1 TRBV27 .
TGTGCCAGCAGTTTACGAGGGGTCGGGGAAAAACTGTTTTTT CASSLRGVGEKLFF . TRBJ1-4 TRBV27 .
TGTGCCAGCAGCTCCGGAGTAATTACCGGGGAGCTGTTTTTT CASSSGVITGELFF . TRBJ2-2 TRBV5-6 .
TGTGCCGTAGGACAGGGGAGCTTGAACACTGAAGCTTTCTTT CAVGQGSLNTEAFF . TRBJ1-1 TRBV28 TRBD1
TGCGCCAGCAGCGTACTAGCGGGAGGGACCTACGAGCAGTACTTC CASSVLAGGTYEQYF . TRBJ2-7 TRBV5-1 TRBD2
TGTGCCAGCAGTTTAGGGAGCGCGGACACAGATACGCAGTATTTT CASSLGSADTDTQYF . TRBJ2-3 TRBV27 .
TGTGCCAGCAGTGAATGGACTGATGGCAATTCACCCCTCCACTTT CASSEWTDGNSPLHF . TRBJ1-6 TRBV25-1 .
TGTGCCAGCAGCTTAGATAGGGCCTCTGAGCAGTACTTC CASSLDRASEQYF once TRBJ2-7 TRBV11-3 .
TGTGCCAGCAGTTACTCAATGGCGCAGCCAGATACGCAGTATTTT CASSYSMAQPDTQYF few TRBJ2-3 TRBV6-5 .
TGTGCCAGTACTCGGACAGGGGGGGACTATGGCTACACCTTC CASTRTGGDYGYTF . TRBJ1-2 TRBV19 TRBD1
TGTGCCAGCAGCGTAGGTCCGGGGCTCTACGAGCAGTACTTC CASSVGPGLYEQYF . TRBJ2-7 TRBV9 .
TGTGCCAGCAGTGAGGGAAGCGGGGGTGTGTACGAGCAGTACTTC CASSEGSGGVYEQYF . TRBJ2-7 TRBV25-1 TRBD2
TGTGCCAGCAGCCGTACACTAGCGGGGGGAACCGGGGAGCTGTTTTTT CASSRTLAGGTGELFF . TRBJ2-2 TRBV7-9 TRBD2
TGTGCCAGCAGCTTTCAGGGGGCTGGCTACGAGCAGTACTTC CASSFQGAGYEQYF . TRBJ2-7 TRBV5-4 TRBD1
TGTGCCAGCAGCTTAAGAGGGCAAGAGACCCAGTACTTC CASSLRGQETQYF once TRBJ2-5 TRBV7-3 .
TGTGCCAGCAGCTTACCCCGACCTTCATCGAATTCACCCCTCCACTTT CASSLPRPSSNSPLHF . TRBJ1-6 TRBV11-2 .
TGTGCCAGCAGCCCAATGGGGACCTACGAGCAGTACTTC CASSPMGTYEQYF . TRBJ2-7 TRBV7-9 .
TGCGCCAGCAGCCTTAGCCAGGGGACCGGGGAGCTGTTTTTT CASSLSQGTGELFF . TRBJ2-2 TRBV5-1 .
TGTGCCAGCAGTAACAGGGGTACATATGGCTACACCTTC CASSNRGTYGYTF . TRBJ1-2 TRBV6-4 TRBD1
TGTGCCAGCTCACCAGTTTTTCTAGCGGGAGGGACAAAAGAGACCCAGTACTTC CASSPVFLAGGTKETQYF . TRBJ2-5 TRBV18 TRBD2
TGTGCCAGCAGCCGGACAAGGACGAACACTGAAGCTTTCTTT CASSRTRTNTEAFF once TRBJ1-1 TRBV6-6 .
TGCGCCAGCAGCCAAGCCGGGGCCCAACCGAATGAGCAGTTCTTC CASSQAGAQPNEQFF . TRBJ2-1 TRBV4-1 .
TGCGCCAGCAGCTGGGGGTCGGGCTACGAGCAGTACTTC CASSWGSGYEQYF . TRBJ2-7 TRBV5-1 .
TGTGCCACCAGGCCCAGGGGGCTGGGGGGTTCCTACGAGCAGTACTTC CATRPRGLGGSYEQYF . TRBJ2-7 TRBV28 TRBD1
TGTGCCAGCAGTTTTTGGGGTACTAATGAAAAACTGTTTTTT CASSFWGTNEKLFF once TRBJ1-4 TRBV28 .
TGTGCCATCAGAGACAGAGGATTCACAGATACGCAGTATTTT CAIRDRGFTDTQYF . TRBJ2-3 TRBV10-3 .
TGCAGCGTTGTCATGGAAGGGGAGAACACTGAAGCTTTCTTT CSVVMEGENTEAFF . TRBJ1-1 TRBV29-1 .
TGTGCCAGCAGCCCTGGGACAGCAACTAATGAAAAACTGTTTTTT CASSPGTATNEKLFF . TRBJ1-4 TRBV7-9 TRBD1